This T cell receptor (beta chain) came from a study of cytomegalovirus exposure and HLA in healthy donors. Use of 60 Vbeta and 13 Jbeta primers characterized the PCR. Profiled with immunoSEQ multiplex PCR; TCRdb holds only in-frame clones, not every one. The top ten clones hold about 3.1% of a sample with over 150,000 clones, around 67% of them seen once. Trimming took off 7 bases at V and 5 bases at J, with 20 bases between the two ends. Germline loops: CDR1 MNHNS, CDR2 SASEGT. This CDR3 has 15 residues. Study-wide findings and caveats: Around 160 TCR beta chains were listed as cytomegalovirus-associated.

This clone has a handful of counts. The target antigen is unknown. Sequences were obtained from PBMCs. This chain connects TRBV6-1 to TRBJ1-1, with D maybe TRBD1 (6 bases). The receptor's source is a woman under 40 in good health and CMV-seropositive. The CDR3 coding sequence is TGTGCCAGCAATTCCTTACAGGGCATGGGTACTGAAGCTTTCTTT. Translated, it gives CASNSLQGMGTEAFF.